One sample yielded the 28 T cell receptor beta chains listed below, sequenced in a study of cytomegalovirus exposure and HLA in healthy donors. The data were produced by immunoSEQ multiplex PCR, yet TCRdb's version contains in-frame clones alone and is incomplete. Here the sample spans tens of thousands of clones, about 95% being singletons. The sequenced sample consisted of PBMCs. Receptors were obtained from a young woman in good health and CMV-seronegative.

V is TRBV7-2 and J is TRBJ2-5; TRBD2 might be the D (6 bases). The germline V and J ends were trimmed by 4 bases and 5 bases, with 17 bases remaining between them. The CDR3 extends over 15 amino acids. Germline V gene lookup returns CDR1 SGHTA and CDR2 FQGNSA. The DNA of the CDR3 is TGTGCCAGCAGCTCCAAAAGACTAGGTGGGGAGACCCAGTACTTC. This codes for CASSSKRLGGETQYF.

CDR3 sequence: CASSQEDRFTEAFF. The CDR3 DNA sequence: TGCGCCAGCAGCCAAGAGGACAGGTTCACTGAAGCTTTCTTT. V is TRBV4-3 and J is TRBJ1-1; 7 nucleotides match TRBD1. The junction had 2 bases not matched to a gene; V was cut back by 0 bases and J by 4 bases. This CDR3 is 14 amino acids long. The germline CDR1 and CDR2 sequences are LGHNA and YSLEER.

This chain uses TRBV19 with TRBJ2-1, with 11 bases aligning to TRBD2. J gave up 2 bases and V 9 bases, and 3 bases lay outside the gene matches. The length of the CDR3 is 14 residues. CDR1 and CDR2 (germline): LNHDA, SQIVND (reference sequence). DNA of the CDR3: TGTGCCAGCACGGGACTAGCGGCCTACAATGAGCAGTTCTTC. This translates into CASTGLAAYNEQFF.

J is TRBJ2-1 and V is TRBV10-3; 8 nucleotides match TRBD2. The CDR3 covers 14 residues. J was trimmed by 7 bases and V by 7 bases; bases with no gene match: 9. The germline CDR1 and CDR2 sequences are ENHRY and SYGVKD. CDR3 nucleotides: TGTGCCATCACCCGGGGGGGCCCACGAAATGAGCAGTTCTTC. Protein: CAITRGGPRNEQFF.

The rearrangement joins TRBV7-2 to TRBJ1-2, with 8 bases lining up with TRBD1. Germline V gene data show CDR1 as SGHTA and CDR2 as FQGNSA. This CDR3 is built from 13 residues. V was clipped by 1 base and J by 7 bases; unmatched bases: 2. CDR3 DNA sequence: TGTGCCAGCAGCTTAGGGACAGGGCGTGGCTACACCTTC. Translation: CASSLGTGRGYTF.

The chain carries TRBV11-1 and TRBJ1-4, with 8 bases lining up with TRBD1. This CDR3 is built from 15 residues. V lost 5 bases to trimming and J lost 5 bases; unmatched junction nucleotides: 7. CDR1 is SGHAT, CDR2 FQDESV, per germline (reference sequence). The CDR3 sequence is CASSDRGRGNEKLFF. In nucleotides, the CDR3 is TGTGCCAGCAGCGACAGGGGACGGGGGAATGAAAAACTGTTTTTT.

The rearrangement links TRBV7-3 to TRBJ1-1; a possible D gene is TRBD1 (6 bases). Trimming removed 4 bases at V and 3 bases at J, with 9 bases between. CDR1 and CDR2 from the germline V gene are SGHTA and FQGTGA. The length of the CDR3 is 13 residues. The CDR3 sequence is CASSSYRDTEAFF. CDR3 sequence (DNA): TGTGCCAGCAGCTCCTACAGGGACACTGAAGCTTTCTTT. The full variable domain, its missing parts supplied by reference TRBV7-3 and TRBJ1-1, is GAGVSQTPSNKVTEKGKYVELRCDPISGHTALYWYRQSLGQGPEFLIYFQGTGAADDSGLPNDRFFAVRPEGSVSTLKIQRTERGDSAVYLCASSSYRDTEAFFGQGTRLTVV.

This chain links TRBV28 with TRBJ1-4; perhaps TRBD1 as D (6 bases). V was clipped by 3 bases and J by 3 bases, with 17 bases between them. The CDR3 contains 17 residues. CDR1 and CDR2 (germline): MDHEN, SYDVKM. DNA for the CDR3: TGTGCCAGCAGTTTTCCCCCGGGGGGGCGTGCTAATGAAAAACTGTTTTTT. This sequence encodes CASSFPPGGRANEKLFF.

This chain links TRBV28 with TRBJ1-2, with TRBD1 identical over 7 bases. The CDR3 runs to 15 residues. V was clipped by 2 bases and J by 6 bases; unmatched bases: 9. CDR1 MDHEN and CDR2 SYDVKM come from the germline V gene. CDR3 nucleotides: TGTGCCAGCAGTTTAGGCGGACAGGAATGGGATGGCTACACCTTC. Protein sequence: CASSLGGQEWDGYTF.

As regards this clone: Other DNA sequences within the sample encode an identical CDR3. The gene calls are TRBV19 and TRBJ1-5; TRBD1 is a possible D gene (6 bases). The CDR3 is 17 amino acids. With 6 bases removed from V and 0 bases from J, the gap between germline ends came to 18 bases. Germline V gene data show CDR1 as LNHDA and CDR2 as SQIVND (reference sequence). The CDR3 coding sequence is TGTGCCAGTAGCACCCGGGACACCCCATATAGCAATCAGCCCCAGCATTTT. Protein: CASSTRDTPYSNQPQHF.

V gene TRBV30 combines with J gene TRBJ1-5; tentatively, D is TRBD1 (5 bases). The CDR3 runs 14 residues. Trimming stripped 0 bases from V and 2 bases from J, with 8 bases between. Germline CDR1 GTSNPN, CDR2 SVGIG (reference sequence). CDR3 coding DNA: TGTGCCTGGAGTGTGGGCAGGGGCAATCAGCCCCAGCATTTT. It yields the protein CAWSVGRGNQPQHF.

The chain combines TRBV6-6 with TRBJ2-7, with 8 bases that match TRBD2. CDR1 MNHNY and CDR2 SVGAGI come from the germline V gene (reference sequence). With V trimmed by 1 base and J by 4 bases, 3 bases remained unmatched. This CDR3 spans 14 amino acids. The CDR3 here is CASSYFSGRYEQYF. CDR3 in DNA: TGTGCCAGCAGTTACTTCAGCGGGAGATACGAGCAGTACTTC.

CDR3 protein: CSVPDWGGFF. The CDR3 DNA reads as TGCAGCGTCCCCGATTGGGGGGGGTTCTTC. The chain has TRBV29-1 and TRBJ2-1; 7 positions match TRBD2. The CDR3 has 10 amino acids. J lost 15 bases, V lost 6 bases, and 8 bases had no gene match. Looked up from germline, CDR1 is SQVTM and CDR2 is ANQGSEA.

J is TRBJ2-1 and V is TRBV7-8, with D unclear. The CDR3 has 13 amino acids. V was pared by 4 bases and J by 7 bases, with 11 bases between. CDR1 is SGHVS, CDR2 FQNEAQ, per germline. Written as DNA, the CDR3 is TGTGCCAGCAGCTCCCCCGGAGAGAATGAGCAGTTCTTC. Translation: CASSSPGENEQFF.

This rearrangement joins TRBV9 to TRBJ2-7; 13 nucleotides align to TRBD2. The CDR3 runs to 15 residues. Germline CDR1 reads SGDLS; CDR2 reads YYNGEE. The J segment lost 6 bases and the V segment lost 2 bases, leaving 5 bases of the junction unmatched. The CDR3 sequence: CASSVGTSGKAEQYF. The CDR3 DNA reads TGTGCCAGCAGCGTGGGGACTAGCGGGAAGGCCGAGCAGTACTTC.

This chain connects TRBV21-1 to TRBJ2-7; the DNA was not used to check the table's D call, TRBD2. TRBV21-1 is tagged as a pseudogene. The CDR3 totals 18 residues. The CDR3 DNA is TGTGCCAGCAACTCCCCGGGACTAGCGGCCCCGAGCTCCTACGAGCAGTACTTC. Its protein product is CASNSPGLAAPSSYEQYF.

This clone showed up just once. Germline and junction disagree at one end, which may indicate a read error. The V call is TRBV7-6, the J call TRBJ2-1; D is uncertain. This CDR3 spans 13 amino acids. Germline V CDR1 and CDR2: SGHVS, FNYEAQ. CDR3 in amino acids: CGSSLARNNEQFF. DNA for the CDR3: TGTGGCAGCAGCTTGGCCAGGAACAATGAGCAGTTCTTC.

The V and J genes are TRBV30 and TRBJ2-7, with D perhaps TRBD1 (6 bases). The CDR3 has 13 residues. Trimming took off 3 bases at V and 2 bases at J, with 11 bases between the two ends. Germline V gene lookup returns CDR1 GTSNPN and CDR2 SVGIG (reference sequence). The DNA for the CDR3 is TGTGCCTGGAGCCCCGGGGACACCTACGAGCAGTACTTC. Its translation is CAWSPGDTYEQYF.

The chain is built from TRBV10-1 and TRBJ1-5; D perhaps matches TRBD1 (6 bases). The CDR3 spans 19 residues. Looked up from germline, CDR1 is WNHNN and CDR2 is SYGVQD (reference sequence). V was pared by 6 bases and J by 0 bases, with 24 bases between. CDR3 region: CASSVPRGGPGYSNQPQHF. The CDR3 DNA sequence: TGCGCCAGCAGCGTCCCCCGGGGGGGGCCGGGGTATAGCAATCAGCCCCAGCATTTT.

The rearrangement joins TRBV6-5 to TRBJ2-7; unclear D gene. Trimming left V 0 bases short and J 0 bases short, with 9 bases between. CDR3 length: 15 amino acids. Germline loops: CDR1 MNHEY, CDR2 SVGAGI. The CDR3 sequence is CASSYSGPGSYEQYF. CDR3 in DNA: TGTGCCAGCAGTTACTCAGGCCCGGGCTCCTACGAGCAGTACTTC.

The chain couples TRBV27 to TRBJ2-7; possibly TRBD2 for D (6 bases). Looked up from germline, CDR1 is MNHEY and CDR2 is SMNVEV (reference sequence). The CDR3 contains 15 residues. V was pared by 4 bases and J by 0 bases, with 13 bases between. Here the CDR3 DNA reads TGTGCCAGCAGTTATAGGCGGGGCAGCTCCTACGAGCAGTACTTC. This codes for CASSYRRGSSYEQYF.

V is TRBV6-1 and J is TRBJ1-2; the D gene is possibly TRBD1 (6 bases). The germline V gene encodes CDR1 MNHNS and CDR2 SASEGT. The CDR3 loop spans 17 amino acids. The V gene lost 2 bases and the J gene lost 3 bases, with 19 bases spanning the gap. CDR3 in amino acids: CASSEWGQGSTYYGYTF. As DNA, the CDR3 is TGTGCCAGCAGTGAATGGGGCCAGGGGAGCACCTACTATGGCTACACCTTC.

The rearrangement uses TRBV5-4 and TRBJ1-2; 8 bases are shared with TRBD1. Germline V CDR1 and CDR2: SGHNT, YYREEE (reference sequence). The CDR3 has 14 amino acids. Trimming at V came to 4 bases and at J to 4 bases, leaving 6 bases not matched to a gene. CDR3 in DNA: TGTGCCAGCAGCCCAGGGGGCTTCCTCTATGGCTACACCTTC. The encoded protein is CASSPGGFLYGYTF.

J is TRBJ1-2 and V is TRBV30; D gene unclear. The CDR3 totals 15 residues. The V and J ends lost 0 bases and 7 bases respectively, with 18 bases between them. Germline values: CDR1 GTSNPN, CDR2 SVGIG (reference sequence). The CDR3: CAWSVLAAEPFGYTF. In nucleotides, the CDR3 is TGTGCCTGGAGTGTACTGGCTGCGGAACCCTTTGGCTACACCTTC. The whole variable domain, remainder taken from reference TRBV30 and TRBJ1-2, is SQTIHQWPATLVQPVGSPLSLECTVEGTSNPNLYWYRQAAGRGLQLLFYSVGIGQISSEVPQNLSASRPQDRQFILSSKKLLLSDSGFYLCAWSVLAAEPFGYTFGSGTRLTVV.

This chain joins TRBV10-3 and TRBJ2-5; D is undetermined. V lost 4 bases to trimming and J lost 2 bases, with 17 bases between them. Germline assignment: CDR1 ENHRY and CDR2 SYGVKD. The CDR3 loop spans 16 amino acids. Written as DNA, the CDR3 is TGTGCCATCAGTGCGTTCGCCCCAGTAAGTCAAGAGACCCAGTACTTC. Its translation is CAISAFAPVSQETQYF.

CDR3 sequence reads: CASSLSRYATGAAEQYF. Here the CDR3 DNA reads TGTGCCAGCAGTTTATCGAGATATGCGACAGGGGCGGCCGAGCAGTACTTC. V is TRBV27 and J is TRBJ2-7; TRBD1 matches at 8 bases. The CDR3 runs to 17 residues. The V gene's germline CDR1 is MNHEY and CDR2 SMNVEV (reference sequence). With 0 bases clipped from V and 6 bases from J, the junction kept 13 bases outside the gene matches.

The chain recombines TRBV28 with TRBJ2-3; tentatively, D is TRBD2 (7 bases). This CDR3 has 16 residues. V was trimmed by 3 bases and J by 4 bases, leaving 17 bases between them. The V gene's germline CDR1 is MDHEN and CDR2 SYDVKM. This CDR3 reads CASSLSGGYTADTQYF. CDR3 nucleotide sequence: TGTGCCAGCAGTTTGTCGGGGGGCTACACGGCAGATACGCAGTATTTT.

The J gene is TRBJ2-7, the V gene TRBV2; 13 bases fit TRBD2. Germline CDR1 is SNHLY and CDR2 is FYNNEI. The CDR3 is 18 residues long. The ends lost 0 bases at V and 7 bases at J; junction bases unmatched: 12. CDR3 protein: CASSEALTGLAGTGEQYF. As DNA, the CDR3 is TGTGCCAGCAGTGAAGCGCTTACGGGACTAGCGGGAACGGGGGAGCAGTACTTC.